This record looks at one TCR beta chain sequence and its context. This entry is derived from a study of cytomegalovirus exposure and HLA in healthy donors. Use of 60 Vbeta and 13 Jbeta primers characterized the PCR. Assay: immunoSEQ multiplex PCR; the TCRdb copy retains only in-frame clones and omits some. The sample has 200,000 to 250,000 clones, 80% to 90% seen once; the top ten hold roughly 1%. The specimen sequenced was PBMCs. The TCR originated in a woman between 18 and 29 years old in good health and CMV-seronegative.

The CDR3 nucleotides are TGTGCCAGCAGTCGACAGGGTGTCAATGAAAAACTGTTTTTT. It translates to CASSRQGVNEKLFF. The J gene is TRBJ1-4, the V gene TRBV6-5; TRBD1 matches 7 bases. Germline V lookup: CDR1 MNHEY, CDR2 SVGAGI. Trimming cost V 5 bases and J 5 bases; bases outside gene matches: 5. The length of the CDR3 is 14 residues.